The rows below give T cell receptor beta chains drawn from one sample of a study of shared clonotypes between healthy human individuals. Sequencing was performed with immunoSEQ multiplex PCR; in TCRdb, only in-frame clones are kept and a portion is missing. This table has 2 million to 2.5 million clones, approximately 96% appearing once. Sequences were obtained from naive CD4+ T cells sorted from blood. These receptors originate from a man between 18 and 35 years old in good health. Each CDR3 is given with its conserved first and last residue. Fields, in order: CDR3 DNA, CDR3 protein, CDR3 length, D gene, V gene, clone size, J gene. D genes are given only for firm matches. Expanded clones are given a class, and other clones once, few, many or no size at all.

CDR3 DNA: TGTGCCATCAGTGGGGCTGCCTTAGAGGAGCAGTACTTC; CDR3 protein: CAISGAALEEQYF; CDR3 length: 13; D gene: .; V gene: TRBV10-3; clone size: .; J gene: TRBJ2-7
CDR3 DNA: TGTGCCAGCAGCTTTACAGGGAGACTGGGAAAACTGTTTTTT; CDR3 protein: CASSFTGRLGKLFF; CDR3 length: 14; D gene: .; V gene: TRBV11-1; clone size: once; J gene: TRBJ1-4
CDR3 DNA: TGTGCCAGTAGTCCCGGCCCGGGACAGGAGAGCTACGAGCAGTACTTC; CDR3 protein: CASSPGPGQESYEQYF; CDR3 length: 16; D gene: TRBD1; V gene: TRBV19; clone size: .; J gene: TRBJ2-7
CDR3 DNA: TGTGCCAGCAGCTTGGGCGGGGGCCTATCCTACGAGCAGTACTTC; CDR3 protein: CASSLGGGLSYEQYF; CDR3 length: 15; D gene: .; V gene: TRBV7-2; clone size: .; J gene: TRBJ2-7
CDR3 DNA: TGCGCCAGCAGCTCCGGACAGGGTATCAATGAGCAGTTCTTC; CDR3 protein: CASSSGQGINEQFF; CDR3 length: 14; D gene: TRBD1; V gene: TRBV5-1; clone size: once; J gene: TRBJ2-1
CDR3 DNA: TGTGCCAGCAGCGTAGAAGCACATCCCTACGAGCAGTACTTC; CDR3 protein: CASSVEAHPYEQYF; CDR3 length: 14; D gene: .; V gene: TRBV9; clone size: .; J gene: TRBJ2-7
CDR3 DNA: TGTGCCAGCAGTTTAACCCCCCCCACGGAGACCCAGTACTTC; CDR3 protein: CASSLTPPTETQYF; CDR3 length: 14; D gene: .; V gene: TRBV28; clone size: .; J gene: TRBJ2-5
CDR3 DNA: TGTGCCAGCAGTGAAGGCATTCGGGCCTACTATGGGGAGACCCAGTACTTC; CDR3 protein: CASSEGIRAYYGETQYF; CDR3 length: 17; D gene: .; V gene: TRBV2; clone size: .; J gene: TRBJ2-5
CDR3 DNA: TGTGCCAGCAGTTTTCAGGGTATGGCCCCCTTCTACGAGCAGTACTTC; CDR3 protein: CASSFQGMAPFYEQYF; CDR3 length: 16; D gene: .; V gene: TRBV28; clone size: .; J gene: TRBJ2-7
CDR3 DNA: TGTGCCAGTAGCAAACCGGGACAGAATAGCAATCAGCCCCAGCATTTT; CDR3 protein: CASSKPGQNSNQPQHF; CDR3 length: 16; D gene: TRBD1; V gene: TRBV19; clone size: .; J gene: TRBJ1-5
CDR3 DNA: TGTGCCAGCAGAGGGAGTACCTACGAGCAGTACTTC; CDR3 protein: CASRGSTYEQYF; CDR3 length: 12; D gene: .; V gene: TRBV6-5; clone size: .; J gene: TRBJ2-7
CDR3 DNA: TGTGCCAGCACCCGGGGGAACACTGAAGCTTTCTTT; CDR3 protein: CASTRGNTEAFF; CDR3 length: 12; D gene: .; V gene: TRBV6-5; clone size: .; J gene: TRBJ1-1
CDR3 DNA: TGCGCCAGCAGTCGCCAAGGAGGGGGAAGGACTGAAGCTTTCTTT; CDR3 protein: CASSRQGGGRTEAFF; CDR3 length: 15; D gene: .; V gene: TRBV5-1; clone size: once; J gene: TRBJ1-1
CDR3 DNA: TGTGCCAGCAGCCCAATGAAAAATGAGCAGTTCTTC; CDR3 protein: CASSPMKNEQFF; CDR3 length: 12; D gene: .; V gene: TRBV2; clone size: .; J gene: TRBJ2-1
CDR3 DNA: TGTGCCAGCAGCCCGATCCGGGGACTAGCGGGGGTAAACACCGGGGAGCTGTTTTTT; CDR3 protein: CASSPIRGLAGVNTGELFF; CDR3 length: 19; D gene: TRBD2; V gene: TRBV4-2; clone size: .; J gene: TRBJ2-2
CDR3 DNA: TGTGCCAGCAGTGGGACAGGGAACTATAATTCACCCCTCCACTTT; CDR3 protein: CASSGTGNYNSPLHF; CDR3 length: 15; D gene: TRBD1; V gene: TRBV2; clone size: .; J gene: TRBJ1-6
CDR3 DNA: TGTGCCAGCAGCCCCGATGGGGGTAGCAATCAGCCCCAGCATTTT; CDR3 protein: CASSPDGGSNQPQHF; CDR3 length: 15; D gene: .; V gene: TRBV7-8; clone size: .; J gene: TRBJ1-5
CDR3 DNA: TGTGCCAGCAGCCCTAGGGGGAGTGAGTCGGCTTTCTTT; CDR3 protein: CASSPRGSESAFF; CDR3 length: 13; D gene: .; V gene: TRBV11-3; clone size: once; J gene: TRBJ1-1
CDR3 DNA: TGTGCCAGCAGCGTAACTCCTAGCACAGATACGCAGTATTTT; CDR3 protein: CASSVTPSTDTQYF; CDR3 length: 14; D gene: .; V gene: TRBV9; clone size: once; J gene: TRBJ2-3
CDR3 DNA: TGTGCCAGCAGCAAAAGGGTACGGGCCCCGCGGACTGAAGCTTTCTTT; CDR3 protein: CASSKRVRAPRTEAFF; CDR3 length: 16; D gene: .; V gene: TRBV21-1; clone size: .; J gene: TRBJ1-1
CDR3 DNA: TGCGCCAGCGGCCTCGTGGCACCTCAAGAGACCCAGTACTTC; CDR3 protein: CASGLVAPQETQYF; CDR3 length: 14; D gene: .; V gene: TRBV5-1; clone size: .; J gene: TRBJ2-5
CDR3 DNA: TGTGCCAGCAGTTTGCCTCAGGGACAGTCTTACCGCTTACCCCTCCACTTT; CDR3 protein: CASSLPQGQSYRLPLHF; CDR3 length: 17; D gene: TRBD1; V gene: TRBV28; clone size: .; J gene: TRBJ1-6
CDR3 DNA: TGTGCCAGCAGTAAAGCGGGACTGGGCACAGATACGCAGTATTTT; CDR3 protein: CASSKAGLGTDTQYF; CDR3 length: 15; D gene: TRBD2; V gene: TRBV6-4; clone size: .; J gene: TRBJ2-3
CDR3 DNA: TGTGCCAGCAGTTTACCCCTCGGGGTGGGTAATTCACCCCTCCACTTT; CDR3 protein: CASSLPLGVGNSPLHF; CDR3 length: 16; D gene: .; V gene: TRBV28; clone size: .; J gene: TRBJ1-6
CDR3 DNA: TGCGCCAGCAGCCAAGCGTCAGTACTGGGTAATGAAAAACTGTTTTTT; CDR3 protein: CASSQASVLGNEKLFF; CDR3 length: 16; D gene: .; V gene: TRBV4-1; clone size: once; J gene: TRBJ1-4
CDR3 DNA: TGTGCCAGCAGTGTTTCAGGCAACAATCAGCCCCAGCATTTT; CDR3 protein: CASSVSGNNQPQHF; CDR3 length: 14; D gene: .; V gene: TRBV2; clone size: .; J gene: TRBJ1-5
CDR3 DNA: TGCGCCAGCAGCCGAGGGACAGGTTTCTCCTACGAGCAGTACTTC; CDR3 protein: CASSRGTGFSYEQYF; CDR3 length: 15; D gene: TRBD1; V gene: TRBV4-1; clone size: .; J gene: TRBJ2-7
CDR3 DNA: TGTGCCAGCAGCTCAGGGAATCAGCCCCAGCATTTT; CDR3 protein: CASSSGNQPQHF; CDR3 length: 12; D gene: .; V gene: TRBV14; clone size: .; J gene: TRBJ1-5